Listed below are T cell receptor beta chains from one sample, sequenced in a study of post-analysis software for immune sequencing data. MiXCR, applied by TCRdb to the PCR reads, yields one record per CDR3 protein. The sample lists hundreds of thousands of distinct CDR3 sequences; around 60% were seen once. Sequencing input: blood. These receptors originate from a girl aged 2-10 years with multiple sclerosis. Each CDR3 is given with its conserved first and last residue. D genes are given only for firm matches. Not every row has a clone size; where given, it reads once, few, many or a size class.

>TRBV6-1|TRBJ2-4|-|-
CASRDSTGLAKNIQYF
TGTGCCAGCAGAGATAGTACAGGGCTAGCCAAAAACATTCAGTACTTC
>TRBV20-1|TRBJ2-3|-|-
CSARLISTDTQYF
TGCAGTGCCCGACTAATTAGCACAGATACGCAGTATTTT
>TRBV7-9|TRBJ1-2|-|-
CASSFDSFTGYTF
TGTGCCAGCAGCTTTGACAGCTTCACTGGCTACACCTTC
>TRBV10-3|TRBJ2-1|TRBD2|-
CASQERENEQFF
TGTGCCTCCCAGGAGCGGGAGAATGAGCAGTTCTTC
>TRBV4-3|TRBJ1-5|-|once
CASSQDTGTNQPQHF
TGCGCCAGCAGCCAAGATACCGGGACTAATCAGCCCCAGCATTTT
>TRBV5-1|TRBJ2-5|TRBD2|few
CASSLREGQETQYF
TGTGCCAGCAGTTTGCGGGAGGGCCAAGAGACCCAGTACTTC
>TRBV29-1|TRBJ2-7|TRBD2|-
CSVLSGSGYEQYF
TGCAGCGTATTAAGCGGGAGTGGGTACGAGCAGTACTTC
>TRBV29-1|TRBJ2-1|-|-
CSVTYNEQFF
TGCAGCGTTACCTACAATGAGCAGTTCTTC
>TRBV7-3|TRBJ2-1|TRBD1|-
CASSLSDPGTGPPYNEQFF
TGTGCCAGCAGCTTAAGCGACCCCGGGACAGGGCCACCCTACAATGAGCAGTTCTTC
>TRBV20-1|TRBJ2-5|-|few
CSAHPRAQETQYF
TGCAGTGCCCACCCCCGGGCCCAAGAGACCCAGTACTTC
>TRBV15|TRBJ2-5|TRBD1|few
CATSKTGGIGETQYF
TGTGCCACCAGCAAAACAGGGGGCATCGGAGAGACCCAGTACTTC
>TRBV24-1|TRBJ2-1|-|-
CATSRDDWQFF
TGTGCCACCAGTCGCGACGATTGGCAGTTCTTC
>TRBV3-1|TRBJ2-5|TRBD2|-
CASTRGLAEVETQYF
TGTGCCAGCACCCGAGGACTAGCGGAGGTAGAGACCCAGTACTTC
>TRBV12-3/TRBV12-4|TRBJ2-3|TRBD1|once
CASWSRQDRATDTQYF
TGTGCCAGCTGGTCACGGCAGGACAGGGCAACAGATACGCAGTATTTT
>TRBV6-2/TRBV6-3|TRBJ2-7|TRBD1|once
CASSYAETGLDEQYF
TGTGCCAGCAGTTACGCCGAGACAGGGTTGGACGAGCAGTACTTC
>TRBV10-3|TRBJ2-7|-|few
CAISESQGADEQYF
TGTGCCATCAGTGAGAGCCAGGGAGCGGACGAGCAGTACTTC
>TRBV29-1|TRBJ2-3|-|-
CSVASSSDTQYF
TGCAGCGTGGCTAGTTCCTCAGATACGCAGTATTTT